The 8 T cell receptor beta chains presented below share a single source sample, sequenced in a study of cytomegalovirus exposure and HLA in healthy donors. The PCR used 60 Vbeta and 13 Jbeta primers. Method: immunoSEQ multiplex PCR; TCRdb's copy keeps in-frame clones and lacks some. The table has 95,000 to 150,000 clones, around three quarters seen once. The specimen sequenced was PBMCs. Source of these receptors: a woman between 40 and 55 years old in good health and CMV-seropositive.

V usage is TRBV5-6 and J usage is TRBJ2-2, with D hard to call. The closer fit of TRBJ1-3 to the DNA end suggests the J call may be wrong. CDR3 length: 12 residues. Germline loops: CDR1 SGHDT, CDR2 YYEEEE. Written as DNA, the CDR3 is TGTGCCAGCAGCTTGAAGAGGGACACCATATATTTT. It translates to CASSLKRDTIYF.

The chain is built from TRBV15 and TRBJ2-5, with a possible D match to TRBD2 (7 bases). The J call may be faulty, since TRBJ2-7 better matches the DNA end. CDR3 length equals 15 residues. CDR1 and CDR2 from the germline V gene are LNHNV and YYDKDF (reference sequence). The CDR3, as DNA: TGTGCCACCAGCAGAGATGGGGGGGCGGTTTACGAGCAGTACTTC. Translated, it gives CATSRDGGAVYEQYF.

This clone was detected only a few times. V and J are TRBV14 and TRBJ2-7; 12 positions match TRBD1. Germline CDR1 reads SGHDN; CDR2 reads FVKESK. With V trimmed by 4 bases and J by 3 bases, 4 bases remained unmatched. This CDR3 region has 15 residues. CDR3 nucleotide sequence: TGTGCCAGCAGCCCGGGACAGGGGGCGGGCTACGAGCAGTACTTC. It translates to CASSPGQGAGYEQYF.

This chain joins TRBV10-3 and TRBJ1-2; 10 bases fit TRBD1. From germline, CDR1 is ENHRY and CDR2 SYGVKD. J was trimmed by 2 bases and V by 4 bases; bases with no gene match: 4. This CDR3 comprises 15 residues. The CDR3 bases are TGTGCCATCAGTGGGAGACAGGGGGCCAACTATGGCTACACCTTC. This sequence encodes CAISGRQGANYGYTF.

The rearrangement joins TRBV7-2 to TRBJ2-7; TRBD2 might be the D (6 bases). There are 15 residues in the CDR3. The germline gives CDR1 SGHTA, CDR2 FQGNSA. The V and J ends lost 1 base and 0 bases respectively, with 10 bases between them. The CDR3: CASSLGAGSSYEQYF. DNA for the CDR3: TGTGCCAGCAGCTTAGGTGCGGGGAGCTCCTACGAGCAGTACTTC.

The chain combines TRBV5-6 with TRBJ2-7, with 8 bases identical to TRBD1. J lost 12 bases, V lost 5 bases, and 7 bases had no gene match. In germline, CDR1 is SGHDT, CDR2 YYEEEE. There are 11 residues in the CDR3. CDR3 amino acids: CASSSQGARYF. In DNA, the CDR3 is TGTGCCAGCAGTTCTCAGGGGGCGAGGTACTTC.

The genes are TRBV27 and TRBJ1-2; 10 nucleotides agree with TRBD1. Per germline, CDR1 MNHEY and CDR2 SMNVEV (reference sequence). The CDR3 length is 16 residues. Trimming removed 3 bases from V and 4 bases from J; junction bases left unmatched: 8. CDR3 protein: CASSFPDRGQTYGYTF. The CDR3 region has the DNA TGTGCCAGCAGTTTCCCCGACAGGGGGCAAACCTATGGCTACACCTTC.

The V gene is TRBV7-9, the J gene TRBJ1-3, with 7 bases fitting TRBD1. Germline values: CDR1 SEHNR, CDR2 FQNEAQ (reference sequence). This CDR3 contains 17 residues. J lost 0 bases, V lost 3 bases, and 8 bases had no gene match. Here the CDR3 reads CASSFVKKGASGNTIYF. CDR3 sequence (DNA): TGTGCCAGCAGCTTTGTAAAGAAGGGGGCCTCTGGAAACACCATATATTTT.